This entry lists 2 T cell receptor beta chains sequenced from one sample in a study of T-cell memory formation after mild COVID-19. TCRdb used MiXCR to reprocess the 5' RACE reads, holding one entry per CDR3 protein. The table has hundreds of thousands of distinct CDR3 sequences, 20% to 25% seen once. The sample taken for sequencing was PBMCs or a T cell subset sorted from them (not recorded which). These receptors originate from a young man who had mild COVID-19 (a few samples of this study predate the infection). Cell type and time point are not known.

The chain recombines TRBV3-1 with TRBJ2-2; D ambiguous. Trimming took 4 bases from V and 4 from J, leaving 10 bases between them. Germline V gene data show CDR1 as LGHDT and CDR2 as YNNKEL (reference sequence). The CDR3 covers 14 residues. CDR3 in DNA: TGTGCCAGCAGCCTTCGGGTGGCCACCGGGGAGCTGTTTTTT. It specifies CASSLRVATGELFF. Based on the CDR3 plus reference TRBV3-1 and TRBJ2-2, the full variable domain is DTAVSQTPKYLVTQMGNDKSIKCEQNLGHDTMYWYKQDSKKFLKIMFSYNNKELIINETVPNRFSPKSPDKAHLNLHINSLELGDSAVYFCASSLRVATGELFFGEGSRLTVL.

The chain combines TRBV5-1 with TRBJ1-2, with a possible D match to TRBD1 (5 bases). V was cut by 4 bases and J by 1 base, with 8 bases left in between. Germline values: CDR1 SGHRS, CDR2 YFSETQ. CDR3 size: 13 residues. CDR3 sequence: CASSQTDNYGYTF. CDR3 nucleotide sequence: TGCGCCAGCAGCCAGACAGATAACTATGGCTACACCTTC.